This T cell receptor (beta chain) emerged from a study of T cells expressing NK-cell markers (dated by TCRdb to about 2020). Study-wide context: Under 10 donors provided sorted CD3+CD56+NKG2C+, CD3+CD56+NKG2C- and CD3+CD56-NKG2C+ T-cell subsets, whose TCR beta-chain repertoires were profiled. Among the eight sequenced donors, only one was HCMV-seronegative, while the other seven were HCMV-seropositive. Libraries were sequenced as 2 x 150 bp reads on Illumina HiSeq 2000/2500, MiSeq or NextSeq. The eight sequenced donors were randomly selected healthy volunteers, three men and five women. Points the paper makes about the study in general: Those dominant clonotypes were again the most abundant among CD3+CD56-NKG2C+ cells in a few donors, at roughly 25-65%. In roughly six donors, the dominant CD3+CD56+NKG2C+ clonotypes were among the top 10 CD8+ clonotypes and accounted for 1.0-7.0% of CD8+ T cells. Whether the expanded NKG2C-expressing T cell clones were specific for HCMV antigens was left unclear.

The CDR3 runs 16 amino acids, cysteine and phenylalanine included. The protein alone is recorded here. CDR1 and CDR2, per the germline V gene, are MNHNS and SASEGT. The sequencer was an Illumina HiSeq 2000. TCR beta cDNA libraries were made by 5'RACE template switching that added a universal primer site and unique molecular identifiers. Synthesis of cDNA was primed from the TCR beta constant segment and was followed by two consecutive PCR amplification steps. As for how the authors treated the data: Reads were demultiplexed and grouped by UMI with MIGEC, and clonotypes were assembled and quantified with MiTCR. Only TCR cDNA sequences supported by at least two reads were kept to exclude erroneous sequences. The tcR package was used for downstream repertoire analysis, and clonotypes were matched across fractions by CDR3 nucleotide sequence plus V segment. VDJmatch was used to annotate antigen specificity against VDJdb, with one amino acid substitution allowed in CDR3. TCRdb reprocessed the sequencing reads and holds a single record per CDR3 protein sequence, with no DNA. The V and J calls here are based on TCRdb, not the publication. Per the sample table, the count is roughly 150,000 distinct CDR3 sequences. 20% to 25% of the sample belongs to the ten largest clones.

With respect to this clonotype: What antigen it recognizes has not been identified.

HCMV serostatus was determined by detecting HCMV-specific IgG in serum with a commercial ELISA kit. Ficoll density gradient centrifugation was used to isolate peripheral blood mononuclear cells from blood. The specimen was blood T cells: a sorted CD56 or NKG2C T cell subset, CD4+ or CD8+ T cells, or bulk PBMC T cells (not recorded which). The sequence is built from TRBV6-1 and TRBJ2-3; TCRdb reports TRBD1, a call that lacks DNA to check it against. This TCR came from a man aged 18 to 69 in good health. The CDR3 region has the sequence CASTEGAGVSTDTQYF.